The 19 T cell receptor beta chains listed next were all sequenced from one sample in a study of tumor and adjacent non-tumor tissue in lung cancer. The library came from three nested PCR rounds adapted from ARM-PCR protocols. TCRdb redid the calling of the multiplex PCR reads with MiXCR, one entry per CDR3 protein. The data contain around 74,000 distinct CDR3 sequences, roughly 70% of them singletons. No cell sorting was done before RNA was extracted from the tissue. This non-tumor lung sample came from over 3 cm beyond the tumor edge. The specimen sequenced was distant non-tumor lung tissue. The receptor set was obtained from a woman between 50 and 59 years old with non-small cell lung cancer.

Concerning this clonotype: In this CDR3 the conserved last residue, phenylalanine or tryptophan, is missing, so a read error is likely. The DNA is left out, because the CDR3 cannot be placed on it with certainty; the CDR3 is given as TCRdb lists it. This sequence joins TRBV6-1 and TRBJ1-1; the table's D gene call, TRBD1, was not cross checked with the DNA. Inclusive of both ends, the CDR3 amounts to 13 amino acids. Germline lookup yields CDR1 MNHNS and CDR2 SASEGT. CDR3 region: CASSGDPVTEASL.

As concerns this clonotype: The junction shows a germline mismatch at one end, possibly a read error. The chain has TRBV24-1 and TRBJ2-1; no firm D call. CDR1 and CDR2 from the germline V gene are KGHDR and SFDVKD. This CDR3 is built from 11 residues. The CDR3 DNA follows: TGTGTCACCAGAAGGGACAATGAGCAGTTCTTC. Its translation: CVTRRDNEQFF.

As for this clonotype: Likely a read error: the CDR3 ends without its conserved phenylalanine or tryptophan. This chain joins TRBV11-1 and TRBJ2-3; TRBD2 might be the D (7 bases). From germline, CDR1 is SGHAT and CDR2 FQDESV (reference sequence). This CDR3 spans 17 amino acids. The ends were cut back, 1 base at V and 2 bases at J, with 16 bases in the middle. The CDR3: CASSLEAVGGATDTQYL. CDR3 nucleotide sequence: TGTGCCAGCAGCTTAGAAGCTGTGGGGGGGGCCACAGATACGCAGTATTTG.

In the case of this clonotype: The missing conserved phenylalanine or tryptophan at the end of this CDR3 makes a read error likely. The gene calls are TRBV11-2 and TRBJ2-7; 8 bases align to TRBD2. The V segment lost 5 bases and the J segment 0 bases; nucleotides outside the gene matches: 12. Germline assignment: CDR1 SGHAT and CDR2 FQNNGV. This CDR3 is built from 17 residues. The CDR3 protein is CASSIGLARRSSYEQYY. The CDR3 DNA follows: TGTGCCAGCAGCATAGGACTAGCCCGCAGAAGCTCCTACGAGCAGTACTAC.

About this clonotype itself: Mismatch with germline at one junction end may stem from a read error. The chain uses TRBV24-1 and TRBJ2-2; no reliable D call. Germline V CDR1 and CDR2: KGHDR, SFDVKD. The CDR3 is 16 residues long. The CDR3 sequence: CATGDLPTSNTGELFF. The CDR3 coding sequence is TGTGCCACCGGTGATTTGCCGACTTCTAACACCGGGGAGCTGTTTTTT.

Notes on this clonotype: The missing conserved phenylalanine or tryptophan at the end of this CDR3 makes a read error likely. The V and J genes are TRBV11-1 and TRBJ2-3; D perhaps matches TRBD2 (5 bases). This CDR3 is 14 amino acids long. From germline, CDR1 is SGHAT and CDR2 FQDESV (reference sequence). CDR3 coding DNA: TGTCCCAGCAGCTTAGCGACCGAGACAGATACGCAGTATTAT. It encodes CPSSLATETDTQYY.

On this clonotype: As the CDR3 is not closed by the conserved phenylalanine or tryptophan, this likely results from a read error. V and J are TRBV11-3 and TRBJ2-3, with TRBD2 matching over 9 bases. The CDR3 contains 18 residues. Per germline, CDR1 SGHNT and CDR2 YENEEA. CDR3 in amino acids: CASGLSGSSGISTETQYL. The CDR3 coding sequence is TGTGCCAGCGGCTTGTCTGGATCTAGCGGGATTAGCACAGAAACGCAGTATTTA.

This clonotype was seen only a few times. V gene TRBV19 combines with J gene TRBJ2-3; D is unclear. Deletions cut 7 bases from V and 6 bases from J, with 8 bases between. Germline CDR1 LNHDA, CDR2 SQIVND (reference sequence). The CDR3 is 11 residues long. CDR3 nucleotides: TGTGCCAGTACAGGCCGGGATACGCAGTATTTT. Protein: CASTGRDTQYF. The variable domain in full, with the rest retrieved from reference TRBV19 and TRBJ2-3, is DGGITQSPKYLFRKEGQNVTLSCEQNLNHDAMYWYRQDPGQGLRLIYYSQIVNDFQKGDIAEGYSVSREKKESFPLTVTSAQKNPTAFYLCASTGRDTQYFGPGTRLTVL.

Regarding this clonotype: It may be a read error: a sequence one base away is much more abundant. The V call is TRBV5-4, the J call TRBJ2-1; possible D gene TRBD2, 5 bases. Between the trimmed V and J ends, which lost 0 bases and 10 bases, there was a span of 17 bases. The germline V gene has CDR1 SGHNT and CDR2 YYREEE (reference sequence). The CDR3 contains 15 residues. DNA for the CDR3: TGTGCCAGCAGCTTGGCGGGGAGTCAGGTGTGGGAGCAGTTCTTC. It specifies CASSLAGSQVWEQFF. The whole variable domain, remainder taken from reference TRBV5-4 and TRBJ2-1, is ETGVTQSPTHLIKTRGQQVTLRCSSQSGHNTVSWYQQALGQGPQFIFQYYREEENGRGNFPPRFSGLQFPNYSSELNVNALELDDSALYLCASSLAGSQVWEQFFGPGTRLTVL.

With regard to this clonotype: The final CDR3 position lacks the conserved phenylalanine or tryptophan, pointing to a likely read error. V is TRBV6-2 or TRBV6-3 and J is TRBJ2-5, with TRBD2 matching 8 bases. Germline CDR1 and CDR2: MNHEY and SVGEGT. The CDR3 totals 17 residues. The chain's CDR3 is CASSYREGTLDQEAQYL. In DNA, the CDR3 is TGTGCCAGCAGTTACCGGGAGGGAACCTTGGACCAAGAGGCCCAGTACTTA.

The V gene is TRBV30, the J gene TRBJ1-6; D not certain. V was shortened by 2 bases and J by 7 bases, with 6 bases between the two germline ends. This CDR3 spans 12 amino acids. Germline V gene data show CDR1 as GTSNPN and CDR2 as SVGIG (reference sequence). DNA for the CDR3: TGTGCCTGGAGTCAGATCAATTCACCCCTCCACTTT. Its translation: CAWSQINSPLHF.

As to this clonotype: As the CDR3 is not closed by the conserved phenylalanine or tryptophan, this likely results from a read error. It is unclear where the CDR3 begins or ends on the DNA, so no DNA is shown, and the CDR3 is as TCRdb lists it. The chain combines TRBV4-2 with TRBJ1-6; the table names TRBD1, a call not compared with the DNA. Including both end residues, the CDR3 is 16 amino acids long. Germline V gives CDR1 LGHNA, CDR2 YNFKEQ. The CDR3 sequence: CANSPSWTRNNSPLHL.

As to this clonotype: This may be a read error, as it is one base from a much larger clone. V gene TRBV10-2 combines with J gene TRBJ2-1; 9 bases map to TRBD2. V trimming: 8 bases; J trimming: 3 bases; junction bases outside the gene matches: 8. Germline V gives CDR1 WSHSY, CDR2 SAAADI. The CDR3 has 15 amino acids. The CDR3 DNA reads TGCGCCAGCGCTGAAACTAGCGGGCTCTACAATGAGCAGTTCTTC. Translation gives CASAETSGLYNEQFF.

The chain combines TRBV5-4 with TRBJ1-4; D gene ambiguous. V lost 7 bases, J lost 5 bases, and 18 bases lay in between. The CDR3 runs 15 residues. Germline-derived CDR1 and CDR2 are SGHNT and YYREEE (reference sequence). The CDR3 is CASSTNMGLNEKLFF. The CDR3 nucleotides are TGTGCCAGCTCAACTAACATGGGCTTAAATGAAAAACTGTTTTTT.

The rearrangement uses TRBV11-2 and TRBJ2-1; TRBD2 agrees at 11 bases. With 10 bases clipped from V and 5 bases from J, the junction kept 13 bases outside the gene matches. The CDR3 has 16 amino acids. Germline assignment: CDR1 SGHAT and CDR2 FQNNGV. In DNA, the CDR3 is TGTGCCATCAGTTGGATGATACTAGCGGGGGACAATGAGCAGTTCTTC. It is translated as CAISWMILAGDNEQFF.

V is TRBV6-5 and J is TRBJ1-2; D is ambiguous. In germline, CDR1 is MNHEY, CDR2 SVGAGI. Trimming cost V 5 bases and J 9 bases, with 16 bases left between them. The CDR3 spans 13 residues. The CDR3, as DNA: TGTGCCAGCAGTGAGAGAAGACGAGATAGCTACACCTTC. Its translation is CASSERRRDSYTF.

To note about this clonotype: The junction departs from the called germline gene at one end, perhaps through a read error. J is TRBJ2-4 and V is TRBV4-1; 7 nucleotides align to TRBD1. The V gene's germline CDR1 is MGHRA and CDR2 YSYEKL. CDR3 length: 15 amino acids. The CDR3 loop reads CASSQEDRTGNIQYF. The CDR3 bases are TGCGCTAGCAGCCAAGAGGACAGGACTGGAAACATTCAGTACTTC.

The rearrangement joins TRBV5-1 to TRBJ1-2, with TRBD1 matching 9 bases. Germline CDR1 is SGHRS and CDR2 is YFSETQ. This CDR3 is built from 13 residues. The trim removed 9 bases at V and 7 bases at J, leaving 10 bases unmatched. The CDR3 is CAIKRDRAGGYTF. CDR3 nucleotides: TGCGCCATCAAAAGGGACAGGGCGGGTGGCTACACCTTC. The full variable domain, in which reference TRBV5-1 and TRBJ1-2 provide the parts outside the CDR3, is KAGVTQTPRYLIKTRGQQVTLSCSPISGHRSVSWYQQTPGQGLQFLFEYFSETQRNKGNFPGRFSGRQFSNSRSEMNVSTLELGDSALYLCAIKRDRAGGYTFGSGTRLTVV.

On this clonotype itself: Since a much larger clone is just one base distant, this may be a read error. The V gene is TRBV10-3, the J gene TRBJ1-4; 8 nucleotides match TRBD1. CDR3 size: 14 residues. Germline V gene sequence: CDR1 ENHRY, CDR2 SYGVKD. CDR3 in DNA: TGTGCCATGAGTGACAGGGGTGCTGCCGAAAAACTGTTTTTT. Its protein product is CAMSDRGAAEKLFF.